Below, 10 T cell receptor beta chains from the same sample are listed, as sequenced in a study of regulatory T cells. Study-level results: Hydrophobic residues at CDR3 positions 6 and 7 were enriched in conventional CD4+ T cells of CD3G-deficient patients.

The primer mix had 52 TRBV and 13 TRBJ primers. Data came from immunoSEQ multiplex PCR; TCRdb stores just in-frame clones and leaves some out. The sample lists roughly 30,000 clones, just under 95% occurring once. No antigen is known for these receptors. Sequenced: conventional CD4+ T cells sorted from blood. The receptors were gathered from a person aged 18 to 35 with CD3G deficiency.

In this sample, this clone turned up a few times. The V gene is TRBV5-1, the J gene TRBJ2-2; 7 nucleotides match TRBD1. CDR3 length equals 15 residues. Germline CDR1 reads SGHRS; CDR2 reads YFSETQ. The junction had 5 bases not matched to a gene; V was cut back by 4 bases and J by 2 bases. CDR3 residues: CASSPRQGNTGELFF. The CDR3, as DNA: TGCGCCAGCAGCCCAAGACAGGGTAACACCGGGGAGCTGTTTTTT.

The V call is TRBV19, the J call TRBJ1-6, with 7 bases fitting TRBD1. Germline values: CDR1 LNHDA, CDR2 SQIVND (reference sequence). After removal of 6 bases from V and 14 bases from J, the junction contained 13 bases not matched to a gene. This CDR3 is 14 amino acids long. CDR3 bases: TGTGCCAGTAGCGATTGGGGGACAGACTATACCCTCCACTTT. Translating gives CASSDWGTDYTLHF. Filled out from reference TRBV19 and TRBJ1-6, the complete variable domain reads DGGITQSPKYLFRKEGQNVTLSCEQNLNHDAMYWYRQDPGQGLRLIYYSQIVNDFQKGDIAEGYSVSREKKESFPLTVTSAQKNPTAFYLCASSDWGTDYTLHFGNGTRLTVT.

V and J are TRBV14 and TRBJ2-3, with 12 nucleotides matching TRBD2. The CDR3 consists of 15 residues. Germline loops: CDR1 SGHDN, CDR2 FVKESK. V was pared by 5 bases and J by 4 bases, with 4 bases of the junction left unmatched. The CDR3 sequence is CASSVGTSGSDTQYF. Here the CDR3 DNA reads TGTGCCAGCAGCGTCGGGACTAGCGGGTCAGATACGCAGTATTTT.

CDR3 amino acids: CAISEKGIGGYTF. For the CDR3, the DNA is TGTGCCATCAGTGAAAAAGGGATCGGTGGCTACACCTTC. V and J are TRBV10-3 and TRBJ1-2; D ambiguous. The CDR3 is 13 residues long. Trimming removed 3 bases from V and 7 bases from J, with 12 bases in between. CDR1 is ENHRY, CDR2 SYGVKD, per germline.

This chain uses TRBV5-4 with TRBJ1-3; perhaps TRBD1 as D (6 bases). Germline CDR1 and CDR2: SGHNT and YYREEE (reference sequence). V lost 4 bases, J lost 0 bases, and 14 bases lay in between. The CDR3 totals 16 residues. This CDR3 reads CASSTGRGGSGNTIYF. DNA for the CDR3: TGTGCCAGCAGCACCGGTAGGGGGGGCTCTGGAAACACCATATATTTT. The full variable domain, in which reference TRBV5-4 and TRBJ1-3 provide the parts outside the CDR3, is ETGVTQSPTHLIKTRGQQVTLRCSSQSGHNTVSWYQQALGQGPQFIFQYYREEENGRGNFPPRFSGLQFPNYSSELNVNALELDDSALYLCASSTGRGGSGNTIYFGEGSWLTVV.

The genes are TRBV7-9 and TRBJ2-1; D unresolved. Trimming removed 1 base at V and 9 bases at J, with 16 bases between. Germline V gene data show CDR1 as SEHNR and CDR2 as FQNEAQ (reference sequence). The CDR3 runs 15 residues. The CDR3 nucleotides are TGTGCCAGCAGCTTAGGGTACTCCCACCAAGCTGAGCAGTTCTTC. This codes for CASSLGYSHQAEQFF.

V gene TRBV30 combines with J gene TRBJ1-5; D possibly corresponds to TRBD1 (5 bases). This CDR3 is 14 amino acids long. Trimming removed 2 bases at V and 3 bases at J, with 11 bases between. Looked up from germline, CDR1 is GTSNPN and CDR2 is SVGIG (reference sequence). Here the CDR3 DNA reads TGTGCCTGGAGTATTACAGGAGCCAATCAGCCCCAGCATTTT. Its translation: CAWSITGANQPQHF.

The V and J genes are TRBV11-2 and TRBJ2-1, with 7 positions matching TRBD2. Germline V lookup: CDR1 SGHAT, CDR2 FQNNGV. The CDR3 loop spans 14 amino acids. After removal of 7 bases from V and 8 bases from J, the junction contained 11 bases not matched to a gene. CDR3 in DNA: TGTGCCAGCAACCGGGACTACGAGGGCGATGAGCAGTTCTTC. As protein: CASNRDYEGDEQFF.

V is TRBV6-1 and J is TRBJ2-2; no clear D. Trimming removed 2 bases at V and 4 bases at J, with 8 bases between. The CDR3 is 14 amino acids. Germline loops: CDR1 MNHNS, CDR2 SASEGT. The CDR3 here is CASSENRRTGELFF. In DNA, the CDR3 is TGTGCCAGCAGTGAAAATAGACGCACCGGGGAGCTGTTTTTT.

This chain uses TRBV10-2 with TRBJ2-7; a possible D gene is TRBD1 (6 bases). The CDR3 sequence is 15 residues long. Germline CDR1 and CDR2: WSHSY and SAAADI. Trimming took off 2 bases at V and 0 bases at J, with 11 bases between the two ends. The CDR3 reads CASSEPQTGSYEQYF. The DNA for the CDR3 is TGCGCCAGCAGTGAGCCGCAGACAGGCTCCTACGAGCAGTACTTC.